This is a list of T cell receptor beta chains from one sample in a study of CXCR3-negative and CXCR3-positive naive CD8 T cells. Following a re-call of the 5' RACE reads, TCRdb has one entry per CDR3 protein and lacks DNA. The listing records 45,000 or so distinct CDR3 sequences. The sequenced sample was memory CD8+ T cells from blood. These receptors all stem from a human donor in good health. Some clones in this sample may be carry-over from other donors' samples. CDR3s include the opening cysteine and the closing phenylalanine or tryptophan.

cdr3_aa,j_call,v_call
CSFPPGQAPLNNQPQHF,TRBJ1-5,TRBV29-1
CASSPDSQVGYTF,TRBJ1-2,TRBV7-9
CASSYGRPYEQYF,TRBJ2-7,TRBV6-2/TRBV6-3
CASSLAVSGYTEAFF,TRBJ1-1,TRBV5-5
CASSQAGGEGGHRNYSNQPQHF,TRBJ1-5,TRBV14
CSVEDVTRNEQFF,TRBJ2-1,TRBV29-1
CSVRLGREQFF,TRBJ2-1,TRBV29-1
CASSLNLSPPYEQYF,TRBJ2-7,TRBV5-1
CASSQDDARGTAF,TRBJ2-7,TRBV3-1
CASSHTGGADTQYF,TRBJ2-3,TRBV28
CASSQDGTGGNTIYF,TRBJ1-3,TRBV3-1
CASSHAGPGYTF,TRBJ1-2,TRBV6-6
CASSQLAGGADTQYF,TRBJ2-3,TRBV4-3
CASSLDSGTGRDGYTF,TRBJ1-2,TRBV5-1
CASSQLLLGTANPYEQYF,TRBJ2-7,TRBV4-1
CASSPGLATYEQYF,TRBJ2-7,TRBV14
CASGGYTEAFF,TRBJ1-1,TRBV6-2/TRBV6-3
CASKIQGGSRLGQYF,TRBJ2-7,TRBV6-5
CASSPGALVEDEQFF,TRBJ2-1,TRBV28
CSARDLLGDGPYEQYF,TRBJ2-7,TRBV20-1
CASSAKQGSAYEQYF,TRBJ2-7,TRBV9
CASRRQDRTDTQYF,TRBJ2-3,TRBV28
CSVGAGGGDQYF,TRBJ2-5,TRBV29-1
CASSYPKPGGWYNEQFF,TRBJ2-1,TRBV6-6
CASSESEVYEQYF,TRBJ2-7,TRBV6-1
CASSLVHNEQFF,TRBJ2-1,TRBV12-3/TRBV12-4
CASRATTGPNYGYTF,TRBJ1-2,TRBV12-3/TRBV12-4
CATGSDRVGNEKLFF,TRBJ1-4,TRBV15
CASSPWNSGANVLTF,TRBJ2-6,TRBV11-1
CSARLSTGGNEQFF,TRBJ2-1,TRBV20-1
CSVEDLLTSSGNTIYF,TRBJ1-3,TRBV29-1
CASSSSNRYMNTEAFF,TRBJ1-1,TRBV7-2
CASSVTYEQYF,TRBJ2-7,TRBV11-2
CASSSPGTGPSTDTQYF,TRBJ2-3,TRBV13
CAISGFGGASPGETQYF,TRBJ2-5,TRBV10-3
CASSYTSGSYEQYF,TRBJ2-7,TRBV6-2/TRBV6-3
CASSSNNLSEAFF,TRBJ1-1,TRBV6-5
CASSPAEDNYGYTF,TRBJ1-2,TRBV7-9
CASSYSQGQGFGSPLHF,TRBJ1-6,TRBV6-5
CASSKRGLAGPPYNEQFF,TRBJ2-1,TRBV7-8
CASRPTAYNEQFF,TRBJ2-1,TRBV11-2
CASSFGSSGANNEQFF,TRBJ2-1,TRBV28
CAMFGSLDNEQFF,TRBJ2-1,TRBV5-4
CASSLESGGAYEQFF,TRBJ2-1,TRBV12-3/TRBV12-4
CASSRDYEQYF,TRBJ2-7,TRBV5-1
CASSLRGLNEQFF,TRBJ2-1,TRBV28
CASSAPRPRPGYTF,TRBJ1-2,TRBV7-9
CSAQTSGRDKNIQYF,TRBJ2-4,TRBV20-1
CASSLALSSEETQYF,TRBJ2-5,TRBV12-3/TRBV12-4
CASASGVSAGNTIYF,TRBJ1-3,TRBV9
CASSPGQNTGELFF,TRBJ2-2,TRBV19
CSVEVNTEAFF,TRBJ1-1,TRBV29-1
CSVEDQDSGAITQYF,TRBJ2-3,TRBV29-1